The T cell receptor (beta chain) under discussion was sequenced for a study of read filtering for tumor transcriptome and immune sequencing. Study-level background: Mean patient age was roughly 61 years, range roughly 40 to 85; 16 to 20 male, around 14 female. Transcriptome libraries were built from DNase-treated RNA. Overall study findings and caveats: The CD138-negative fraction was mixed bone marrow immune cells, not pure T cells. Single-read clonotypes: roughly 86% of IR-seq clonotypes (about 3.5% of reads), 65% to 75% of RNA-seq clonotypes (around 48% of reads).

From about 0.4 ug of RNA, a library with molecular barcoded alpha/delta and beta/gamma adaptors was made. TCRdb analysed the reads with MiXCR anew, one entry per CDR3 protein. Among over 50,000 distinct CDR3 sequences listed, roughly a fifth were seen once. This clonotype is labeled as medium-sized. Its specificity is not known. Per the germline V gene, CDR1 is SQVTM and CDR2 is ANQGSEA. The J segment lost 5 bases and the V segment lost 7 bases, leaving 12 bases of the junction unmatched. The CDR3 covers 15 residues. This rearrangement joins TRBV29-1 to TRBJ2-5; 11 nucleotides agree with TRBD1. The source material was a population of CD138-negative cells sorted from bone marrow. This clonotype was obtained from a donor aged 40 or over with multiple myeloma. The CDR3 DNA follows: TGCAGCGAGTTAACCGGACAGGGGGCGGGGGAGACCCAGTACTTC. It is translated as CSELTGQGAGETQYF. Full variable domain (remainder filled in from reference TRBV29-1 and TRBJ2-5): SAVISQKPSRDICQRGTSLTIQCQVDSQVTMMFWYRQQPGQSLTLIATANQGSEATYESGFVIDKFPISRPNLTFSTLTVSNMSPEDSSIYLCSELTGQGAGETQYFGPGTRLLVL.